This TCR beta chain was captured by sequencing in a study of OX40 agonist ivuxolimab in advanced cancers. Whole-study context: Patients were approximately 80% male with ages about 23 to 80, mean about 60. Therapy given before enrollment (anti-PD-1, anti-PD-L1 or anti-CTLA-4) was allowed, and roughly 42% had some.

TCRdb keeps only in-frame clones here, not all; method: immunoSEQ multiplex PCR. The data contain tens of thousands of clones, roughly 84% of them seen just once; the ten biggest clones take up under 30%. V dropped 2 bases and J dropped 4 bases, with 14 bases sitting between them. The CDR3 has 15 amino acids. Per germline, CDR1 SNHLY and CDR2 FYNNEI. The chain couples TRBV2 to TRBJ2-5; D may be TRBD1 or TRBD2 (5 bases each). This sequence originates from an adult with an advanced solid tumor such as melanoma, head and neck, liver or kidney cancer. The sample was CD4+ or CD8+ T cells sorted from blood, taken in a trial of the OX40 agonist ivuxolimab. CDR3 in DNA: TGTGCCAGCAGTGAAATGGACTTGAGGGGAGAGACCCAGTACTTC. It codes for CASSEMDLRGETQYF.